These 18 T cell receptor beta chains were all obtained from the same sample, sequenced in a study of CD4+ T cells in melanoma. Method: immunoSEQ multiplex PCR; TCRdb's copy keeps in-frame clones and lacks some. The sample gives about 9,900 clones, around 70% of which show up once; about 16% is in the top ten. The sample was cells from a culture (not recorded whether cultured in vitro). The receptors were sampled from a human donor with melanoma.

CDR3 residues: CASSPQQGGETQYF. DNA of the CDR3: TGCGCCAGCTCCCCCCAGCAGGGCGGAGAGACCCAGTACTTC. This chain connects TRBV5-1 to TRBJ2-5, with TRBD1 as a possible D gene (5 bases). The CDR3 loop spans 14 amino acids. Germline CDR1 and CDR2: SGHRS and YFSETQ. V gave up 7 bases and J gave up 4 bases, with 17 bases separating them.

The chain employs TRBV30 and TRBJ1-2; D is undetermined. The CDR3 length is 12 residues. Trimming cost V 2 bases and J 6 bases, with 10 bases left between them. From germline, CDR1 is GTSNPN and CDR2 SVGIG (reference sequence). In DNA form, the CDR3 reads TGTGCCTGGAGTCTCCATGGGAATGGCTACACCTTC. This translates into CAWSLHGNGYTF.

The CDR3 DNA sequence: TGTGCCACCAGCAGAGATAGGGGGGGGTACGAGCAGTACTTC. This gives the protein CATSRDRGGYEQYF. This chain joins TRBV15 and TRBJ2-7; a possible D gene is TRBD2 (7 bases). Trimming pared 0 bases from V and 4 bases from J, leaving 10 bases between. CDR3 size: 14 residues. Germline V lookup: CDR1 LNHNV, CDR2 YYDKDF (reference sequence).

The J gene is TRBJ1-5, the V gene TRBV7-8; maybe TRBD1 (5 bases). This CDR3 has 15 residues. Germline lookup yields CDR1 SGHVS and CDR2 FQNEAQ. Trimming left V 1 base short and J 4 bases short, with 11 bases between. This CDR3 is CASSLVGVRNQPQHF. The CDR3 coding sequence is TGTGCCAGCAGCTTAGTGGGGGTACGGAATCAGCCCCAGCATTTT. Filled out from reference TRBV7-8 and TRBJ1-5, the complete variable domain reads GAGVSQSPRYKVAKRGQDVALRCDPISGHVSLFWYQQALGQGPEFLTYFQNEAQLDKSGLPSDRFFAERPEGSVSTLKIQRTQQEDSAVYLCASSLVGVRNQPQHFGDGTRLSIL.

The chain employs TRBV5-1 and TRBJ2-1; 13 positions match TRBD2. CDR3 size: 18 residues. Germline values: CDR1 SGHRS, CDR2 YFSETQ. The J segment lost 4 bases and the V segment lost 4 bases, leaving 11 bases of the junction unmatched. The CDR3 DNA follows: TGCGCCAGCAGCCCCCGACTAGCGGGGGGCACAAAATACAATGAGCAGTTCTTC. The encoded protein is CASSPRLAGGTKYNEQFF.

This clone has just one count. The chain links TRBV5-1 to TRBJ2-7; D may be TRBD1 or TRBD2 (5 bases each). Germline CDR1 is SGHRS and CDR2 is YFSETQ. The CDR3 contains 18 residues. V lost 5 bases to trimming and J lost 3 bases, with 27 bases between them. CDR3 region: CASRHGGRPRVEGYEQYF. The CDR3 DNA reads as TGCGCCAGCAGACATGGGGGAAGACCGAGGGTGGAAGGCTACGAGCAGTACTTC. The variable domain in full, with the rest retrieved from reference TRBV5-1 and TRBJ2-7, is KAGVTQTPRYLIKTRGQQVTLSCSPISGHRSVSWYQQTPGQGLQFLFEYFSETQRNKGNFPGRFSGRQFSNSRSEMNVSTLELGDSALYLCASRHGGRPRVEGYEQYFGPGTRLTVT.

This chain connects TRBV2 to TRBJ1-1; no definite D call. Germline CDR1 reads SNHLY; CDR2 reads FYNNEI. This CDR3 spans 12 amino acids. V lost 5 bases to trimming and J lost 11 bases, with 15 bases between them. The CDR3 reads CASSPIGRWAFF. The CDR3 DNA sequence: TGTGCCAGCAGTCCCATAGGCCGTTGGGCTTTCTTT.

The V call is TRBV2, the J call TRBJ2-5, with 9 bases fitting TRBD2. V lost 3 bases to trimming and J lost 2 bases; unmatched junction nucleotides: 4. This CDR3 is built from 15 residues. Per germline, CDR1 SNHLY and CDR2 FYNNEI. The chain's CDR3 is CASSDRLAGQETQYF. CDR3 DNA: TGTGCCAGCAGTGACCGGCTAGCGGGGCAAGAGACCCAGTACTTC.

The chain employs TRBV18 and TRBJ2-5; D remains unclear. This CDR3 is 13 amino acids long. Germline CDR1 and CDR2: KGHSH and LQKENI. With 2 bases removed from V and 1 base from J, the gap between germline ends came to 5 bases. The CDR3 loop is CASSPIGQETQYF. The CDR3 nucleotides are TGTGCCAGCTCACCAATAGGCCAAGAGACCCAGTACTTC. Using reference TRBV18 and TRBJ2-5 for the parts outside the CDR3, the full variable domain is NAGVMQNPRHLVRRRGQEARLRCSPMKGHSHVYWYRQLPEEGLKFMVYLQKENIIDESGMPKERFSAEFPKEGPSILRIQQVVRGDSAAYFCASSPIGQETQYFGPGTRLLVL.

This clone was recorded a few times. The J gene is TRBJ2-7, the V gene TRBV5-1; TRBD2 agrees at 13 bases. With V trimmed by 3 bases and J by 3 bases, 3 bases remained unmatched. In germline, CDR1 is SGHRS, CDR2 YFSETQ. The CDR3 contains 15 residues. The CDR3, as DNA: TGCGCCAGCAGCTCGACTAGCGGGGGGATCTACGAGCAGTACTTC. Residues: CASSSTSGGIYEQYF.

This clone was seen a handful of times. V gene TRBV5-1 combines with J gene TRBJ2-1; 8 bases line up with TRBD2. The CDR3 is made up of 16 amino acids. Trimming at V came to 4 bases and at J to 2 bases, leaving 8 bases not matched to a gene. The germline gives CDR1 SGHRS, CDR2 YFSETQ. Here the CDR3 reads CASSLRGGSAYNEQFF. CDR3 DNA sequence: TGCGCCAGCAGCCTACGGGGGGGGAGTGCCTACAATGAGCAGTTCTTC.

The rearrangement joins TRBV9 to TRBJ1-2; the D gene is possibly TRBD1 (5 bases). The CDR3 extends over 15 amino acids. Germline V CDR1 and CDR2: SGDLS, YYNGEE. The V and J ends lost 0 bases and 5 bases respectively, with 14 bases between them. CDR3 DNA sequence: TGTGCCAGCAGCGTAGATCTGGGGCAGCGGTATGGCTACACCTTC. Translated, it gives CASSVDLGQRYGYTF.

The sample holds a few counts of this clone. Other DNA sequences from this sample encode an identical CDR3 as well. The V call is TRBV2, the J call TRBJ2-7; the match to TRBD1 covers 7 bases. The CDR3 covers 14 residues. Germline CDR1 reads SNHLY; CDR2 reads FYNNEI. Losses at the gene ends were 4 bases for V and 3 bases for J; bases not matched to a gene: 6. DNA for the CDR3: TGTGCCAGCAGTGCGACAGGGCTTGGCTACGAGCAGTACTTC. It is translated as CASSATGLGYEQYF.

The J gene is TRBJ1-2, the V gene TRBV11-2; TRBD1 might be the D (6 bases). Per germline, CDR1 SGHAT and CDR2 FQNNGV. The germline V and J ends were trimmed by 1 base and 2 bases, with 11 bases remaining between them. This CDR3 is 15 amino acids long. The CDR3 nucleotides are TGTGCCAGCAGCTTAGTCCCCGGGGGCAACTATGGCTACACCTTC. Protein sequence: CASSLVPGGNYGYTF.

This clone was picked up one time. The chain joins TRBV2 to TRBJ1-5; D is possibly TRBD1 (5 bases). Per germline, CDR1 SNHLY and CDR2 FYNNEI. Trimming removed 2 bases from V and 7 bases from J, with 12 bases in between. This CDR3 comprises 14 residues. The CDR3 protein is CASSETGQTQPQHF. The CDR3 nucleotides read TGTGCCAGCAGTGAAACGGGGCAGACCCAGCCCCAGCATTTT.

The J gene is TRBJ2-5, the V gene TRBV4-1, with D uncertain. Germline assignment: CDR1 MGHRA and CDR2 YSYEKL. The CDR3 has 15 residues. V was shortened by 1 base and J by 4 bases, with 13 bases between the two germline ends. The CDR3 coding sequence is TGCGCCAGCAGCCAAGCCCAGAGACGGACAGAGACCCAGTACTTC. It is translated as CASSQAQRRTETQYF.

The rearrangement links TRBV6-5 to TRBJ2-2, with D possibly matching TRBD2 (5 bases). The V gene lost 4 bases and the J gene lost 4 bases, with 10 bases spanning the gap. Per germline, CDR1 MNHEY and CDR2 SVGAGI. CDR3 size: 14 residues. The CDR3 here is CASSFGLGTGELFF. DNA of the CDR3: TGTGCCAGCAGTTTCGGACTTGGCACCGGGGAGCTGTTTTTT.

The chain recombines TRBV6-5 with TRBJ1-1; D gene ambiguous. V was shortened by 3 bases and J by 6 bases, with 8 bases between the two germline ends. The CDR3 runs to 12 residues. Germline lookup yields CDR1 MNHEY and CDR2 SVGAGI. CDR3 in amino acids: CASSYGRSEAFF. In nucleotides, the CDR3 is TGTGCCAGCAGTTATGGCAGGTCTGAAGCTTTCTTT.